The T cell receptor beta chain described here comes from a study of T cell responses to AZD1222 COVID-19 vaccine. Profiling relied on immunoSEQ multiplex PCR, and the TCRdb table lists in-frame clones only, not all of them. The data show some 120,000 clones, with about nine tenths seen just once and about 1.2% held by the top ten. CDR3 length equals 13 residues. The V end lost 2 bases, the J end lost 5 bases, and 7 bases lay between the germline ends. CDR1 SGHRS and CDR2 YFSETQ come from the germline V gene. Sequenced here: peripheral blood, sampled on day 0 of AZD1222 vaccination. This chain connects TRBV5-1 to TRBJ2-2; D might be TRBD1 (5 bases). This receptor was obtained from an adult in good health. Here the CDR3 DNA reads TGCGCCAGCAGCTTCCAGGGTACCGGGGAGCTGTTTTTT. This encodes CASSFQGTGELFF. Full variable domain (outside the CDR3, taken from reference TRBV5-1 and TRBJ2-2): KAGVTQTPRYLIKTRGQQVTLSCSPISGHRSVSWYQQTPGQGLQFLFEYFSETQRNKGNFPGRFSGRQFSNSRSEMNVSTLELGDSALYLCASSFQGTGELFFGEGSRLTVL.